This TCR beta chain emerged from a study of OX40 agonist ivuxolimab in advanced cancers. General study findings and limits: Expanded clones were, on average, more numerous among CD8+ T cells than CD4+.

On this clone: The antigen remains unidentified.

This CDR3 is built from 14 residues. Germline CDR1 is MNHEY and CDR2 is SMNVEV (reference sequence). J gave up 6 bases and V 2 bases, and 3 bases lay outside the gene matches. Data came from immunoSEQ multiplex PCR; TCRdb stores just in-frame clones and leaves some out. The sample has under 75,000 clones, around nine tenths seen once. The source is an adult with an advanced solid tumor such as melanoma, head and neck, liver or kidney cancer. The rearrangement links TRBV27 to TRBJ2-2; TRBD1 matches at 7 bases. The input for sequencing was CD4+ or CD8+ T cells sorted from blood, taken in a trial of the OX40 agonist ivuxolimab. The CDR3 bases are TGTGCCAGCAGTTTAATCCAGGGGGCCGGGGAGCTGTTTTTT. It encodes CASSLIQGAGELFF.